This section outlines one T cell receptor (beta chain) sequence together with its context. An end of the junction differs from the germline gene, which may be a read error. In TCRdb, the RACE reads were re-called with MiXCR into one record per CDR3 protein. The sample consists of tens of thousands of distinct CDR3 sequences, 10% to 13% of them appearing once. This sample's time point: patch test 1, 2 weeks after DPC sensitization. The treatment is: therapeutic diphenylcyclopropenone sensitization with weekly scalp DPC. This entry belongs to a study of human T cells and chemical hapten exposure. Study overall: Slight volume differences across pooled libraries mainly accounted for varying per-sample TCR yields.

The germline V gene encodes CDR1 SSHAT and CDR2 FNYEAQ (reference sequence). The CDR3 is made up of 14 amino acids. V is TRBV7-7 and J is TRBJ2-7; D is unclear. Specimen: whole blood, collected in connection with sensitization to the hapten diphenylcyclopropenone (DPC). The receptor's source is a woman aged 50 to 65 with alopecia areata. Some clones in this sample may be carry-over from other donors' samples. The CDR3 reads CASSLSGTHAEQYF. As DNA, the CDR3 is TGTGCTAGCAGCTTATCAGGAACCCATGCCGAGCAGTACTTC.